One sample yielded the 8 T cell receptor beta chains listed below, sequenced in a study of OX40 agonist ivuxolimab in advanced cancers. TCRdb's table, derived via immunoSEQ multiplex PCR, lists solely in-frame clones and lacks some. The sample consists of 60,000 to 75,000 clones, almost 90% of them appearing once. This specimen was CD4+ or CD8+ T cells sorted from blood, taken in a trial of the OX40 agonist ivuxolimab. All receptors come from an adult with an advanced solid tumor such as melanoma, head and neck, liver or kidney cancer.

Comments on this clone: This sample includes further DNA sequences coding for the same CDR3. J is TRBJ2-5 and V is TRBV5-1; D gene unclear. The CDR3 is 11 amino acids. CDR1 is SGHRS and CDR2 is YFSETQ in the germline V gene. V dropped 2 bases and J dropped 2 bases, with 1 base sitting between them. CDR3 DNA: TGCGCCAGCAGCTTACAAGAGACCCAGTACTTC. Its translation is CASSLQETQYF.

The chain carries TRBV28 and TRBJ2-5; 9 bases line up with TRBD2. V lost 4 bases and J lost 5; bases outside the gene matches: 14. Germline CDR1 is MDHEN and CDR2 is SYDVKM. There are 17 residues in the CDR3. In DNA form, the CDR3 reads TGTGCCAGCAGTTCAGAGCTTTGGCGGGAGGGCATGGAGACCCAGTACTTC. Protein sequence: CASSSELWREGMETQYF. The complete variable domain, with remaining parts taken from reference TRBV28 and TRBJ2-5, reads DVKVTQSSRYLVKRTGEKVFLECVQDMDHENMFWYRQDPGLGLRLIYFSYDVKMKEKGDIPEGYSVSREKKERFSLILESASTNQTSMYLCASSSELWREGMETQYFGPGTRLLVL.

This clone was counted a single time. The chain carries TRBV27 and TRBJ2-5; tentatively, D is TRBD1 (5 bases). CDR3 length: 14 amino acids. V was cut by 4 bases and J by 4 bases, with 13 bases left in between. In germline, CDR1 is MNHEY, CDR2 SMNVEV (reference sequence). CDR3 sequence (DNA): TGTGCCAGCAGTTGGGGCGGCAGTGTAGAGACCCAGTACTTC. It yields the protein CASSWGGSVETQYF.

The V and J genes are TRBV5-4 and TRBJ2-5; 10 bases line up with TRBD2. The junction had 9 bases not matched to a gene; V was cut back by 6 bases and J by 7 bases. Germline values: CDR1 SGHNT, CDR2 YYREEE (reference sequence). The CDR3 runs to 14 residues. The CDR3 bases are TGTGCCAGCACGAGGAGCGGGAGGGACGTGACCCAGTACTTC. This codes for CASTRSGRDVTQYF.

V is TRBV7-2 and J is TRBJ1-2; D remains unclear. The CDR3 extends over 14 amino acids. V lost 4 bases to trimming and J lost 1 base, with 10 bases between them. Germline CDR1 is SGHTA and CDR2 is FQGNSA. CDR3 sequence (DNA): TGTGCCAGCAGCTCGATGGATGATAACTATGGCTACACCTTC. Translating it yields CASSSMDDNYGYTF. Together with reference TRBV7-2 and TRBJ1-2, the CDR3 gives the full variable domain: GAGVSQSPSNKVTEKGKDVELRCDPISGHTALYWYRQSLGQGLEFLIYFQGNSAPDKSGLPSDRFSAERTGGSVSTLTIQRTQQEDSAVYLCASSSMDDNYGYTFGSGTRLTVV.

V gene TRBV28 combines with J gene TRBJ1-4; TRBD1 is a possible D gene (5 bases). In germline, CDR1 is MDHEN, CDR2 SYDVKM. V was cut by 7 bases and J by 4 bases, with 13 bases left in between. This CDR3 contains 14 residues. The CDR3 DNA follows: TGTGCCAGCACCCGGGGACGGATTAATGAAAAACTGTTTTTT. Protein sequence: CASTRGRINEKLFF.

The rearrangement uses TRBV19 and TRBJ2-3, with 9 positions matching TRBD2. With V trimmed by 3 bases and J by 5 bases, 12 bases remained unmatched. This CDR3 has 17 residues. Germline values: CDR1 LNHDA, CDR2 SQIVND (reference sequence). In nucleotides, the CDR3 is TGTGCCAGTAGTATCGGCTCTAGCGGGATTCTCATAGATACGCAGTATTTT. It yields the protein CASSIGSSGILIDTQYF. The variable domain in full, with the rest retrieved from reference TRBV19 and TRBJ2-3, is DGGITQSPKYLFRKEGQNVTLSCEQNLNHDAMYWYRQDPGQGLRLIYYSQIVNDFQKGDIAEGYSVSREKKESFPLTVTSAQKNPTAFYLCASSIGSSGILIDTQYFGPGTRLTVL.

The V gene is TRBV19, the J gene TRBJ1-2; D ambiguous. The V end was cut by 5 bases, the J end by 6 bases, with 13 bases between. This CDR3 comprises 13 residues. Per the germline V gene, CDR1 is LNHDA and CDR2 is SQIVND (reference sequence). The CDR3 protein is CASSAEFVDGYTF. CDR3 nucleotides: TGTGCCAGTAGTGCGGAATTCGTTGATGGCTACACCTTC.